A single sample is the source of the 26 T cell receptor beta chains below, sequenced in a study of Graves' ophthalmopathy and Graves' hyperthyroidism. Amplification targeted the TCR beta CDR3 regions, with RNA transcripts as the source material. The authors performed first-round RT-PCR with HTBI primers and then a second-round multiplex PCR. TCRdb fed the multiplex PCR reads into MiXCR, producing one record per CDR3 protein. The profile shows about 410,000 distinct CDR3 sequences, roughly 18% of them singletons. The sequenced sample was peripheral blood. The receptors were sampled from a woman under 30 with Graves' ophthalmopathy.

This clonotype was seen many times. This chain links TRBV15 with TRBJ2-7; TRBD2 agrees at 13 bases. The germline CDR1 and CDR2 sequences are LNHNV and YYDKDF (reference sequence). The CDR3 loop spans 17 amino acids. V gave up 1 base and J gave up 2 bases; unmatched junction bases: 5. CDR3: CATSRGLAGGTTYEQYF. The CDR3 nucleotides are TGTGCCACCAGCAGAGGACTAGCGGGGGGAACCACCTACGAGCAGTACTTC.

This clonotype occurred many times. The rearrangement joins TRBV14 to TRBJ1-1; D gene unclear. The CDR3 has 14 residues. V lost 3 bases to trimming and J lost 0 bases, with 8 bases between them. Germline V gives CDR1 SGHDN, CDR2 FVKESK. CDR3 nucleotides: TGTGCCAGCAGCCAGGAGCCGATGAACACTGAAGCTTTCTTT. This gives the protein CASSQEPMNTEAFF. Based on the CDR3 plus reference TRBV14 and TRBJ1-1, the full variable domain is EAGVTQFPSHSVIEKGQTVTLRCDPISGHDNLYWYRRVMGKEIKFLLHFVKESKQDESGMPNNRFLAERTGGTYSTLKVQPAELEDSGVYFCASSQEPMNTEAFFGQGTRLTVV.

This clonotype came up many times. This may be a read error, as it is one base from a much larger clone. CDR3 amino acids: CANSPSGLEAFF. The DNA of the CDR3 is TGCGCCAACAGCCCTTCGGGACTAGAAGCTTTCTTT. This sequence joins TRBV5-1 and TRBJ1-1; D is perhaps TRBD1 (5 bases). The CDR3 totals 12 residues. CDR1 SGHRS and CDR2 YFSETQ come from the germline V gene.

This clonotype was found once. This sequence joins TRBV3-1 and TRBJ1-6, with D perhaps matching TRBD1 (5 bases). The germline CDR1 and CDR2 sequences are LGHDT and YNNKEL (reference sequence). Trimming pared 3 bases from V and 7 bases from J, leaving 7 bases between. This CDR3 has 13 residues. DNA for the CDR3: TGTGCCAGCAGCCAGGGGCCCAATTCACCCCTCCACTTT. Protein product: CASSQGPNSPLHF.

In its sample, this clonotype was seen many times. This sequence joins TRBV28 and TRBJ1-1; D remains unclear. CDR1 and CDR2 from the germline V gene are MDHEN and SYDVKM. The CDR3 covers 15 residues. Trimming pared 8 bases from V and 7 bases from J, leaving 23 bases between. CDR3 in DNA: TGTGCCAGCTCTATTGGAAGGACTTATGAAAATGAAGCTTTCTTT. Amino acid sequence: CASSIGRTYENEAFF.

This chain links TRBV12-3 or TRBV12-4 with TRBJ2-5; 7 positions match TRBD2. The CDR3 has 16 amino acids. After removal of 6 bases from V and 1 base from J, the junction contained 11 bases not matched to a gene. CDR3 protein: CASSFSGSSFQETQYF. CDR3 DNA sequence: TGTGCCAGCAGCTTTAGCGGGTCAAGTTTCCAAGAGACCCAGTACTTC.

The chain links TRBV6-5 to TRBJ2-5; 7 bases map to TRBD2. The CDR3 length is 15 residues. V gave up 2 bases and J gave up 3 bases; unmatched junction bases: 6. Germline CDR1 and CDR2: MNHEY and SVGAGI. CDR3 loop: CASSYIGAGEETQYF. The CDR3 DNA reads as TGTGCCAGCAGTTACATAGGTGCGGGAGAAGAGACCCAGTACTTC.

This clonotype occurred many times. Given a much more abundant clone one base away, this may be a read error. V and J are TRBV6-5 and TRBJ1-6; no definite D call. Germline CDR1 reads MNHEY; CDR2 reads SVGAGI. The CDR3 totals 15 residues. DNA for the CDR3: TGTGCCAGCAGTTACTCGGGAGTCTATAATTCACCCCCCCACTTT. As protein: CASSYSGVYNSPPHF.

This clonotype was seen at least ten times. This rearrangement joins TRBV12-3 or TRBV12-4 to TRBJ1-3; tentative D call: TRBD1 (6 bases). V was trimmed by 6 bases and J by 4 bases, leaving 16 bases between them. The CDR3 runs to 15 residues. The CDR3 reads CASSPAGQGGNTIYF. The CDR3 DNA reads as TGTGCCAGCAGCCCCGCCGGCCAGGGGGGAAACACCATATATTTT.

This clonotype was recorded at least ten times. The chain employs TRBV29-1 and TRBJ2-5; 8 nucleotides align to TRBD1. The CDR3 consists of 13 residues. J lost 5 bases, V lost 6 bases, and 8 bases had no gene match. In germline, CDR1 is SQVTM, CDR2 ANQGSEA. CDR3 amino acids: CSVPQGAKETQYF. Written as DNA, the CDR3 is TGCAGCGTACCTCAGGGGGCTAAGGAGACCCAGTACTTC.

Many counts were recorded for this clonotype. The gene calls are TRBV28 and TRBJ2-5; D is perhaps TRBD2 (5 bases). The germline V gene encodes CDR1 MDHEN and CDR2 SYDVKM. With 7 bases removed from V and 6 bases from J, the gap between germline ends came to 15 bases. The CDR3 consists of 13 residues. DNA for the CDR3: TGTGCCAGCACCACGGGGTCTCGACAGACCCAGTACTTC. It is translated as CASTTGSRQTQYF.

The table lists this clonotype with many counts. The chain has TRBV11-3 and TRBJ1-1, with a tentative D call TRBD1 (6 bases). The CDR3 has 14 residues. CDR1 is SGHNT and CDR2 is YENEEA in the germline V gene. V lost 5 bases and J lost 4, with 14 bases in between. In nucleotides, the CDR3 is TGTGCCAGCAGCCCACAGGGAGTTGGCACTGAAGCTTTCTTT. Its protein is CASSPQGVGTEAFF. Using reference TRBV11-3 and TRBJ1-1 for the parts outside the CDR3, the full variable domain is EAGVVQSPRYKIIEKKQPVAFWCNPISGHNTLYWYLQNLGQGPELLIRYENEEAVDDSQLPKDRFSAERLKGVDSTLKIQPAELGDSAVYLCASSPQGVGTEAFFGQGTRLTVV.

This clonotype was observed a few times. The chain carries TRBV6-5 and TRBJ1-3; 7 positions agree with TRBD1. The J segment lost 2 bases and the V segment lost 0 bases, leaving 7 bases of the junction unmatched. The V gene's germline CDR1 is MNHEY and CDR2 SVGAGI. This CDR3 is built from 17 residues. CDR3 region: CASSYSRTGRPGNTIYF. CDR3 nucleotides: TGTGCCAGCAGTTACTCCCGGACAGGACGGCCTGGAAACACCATATATTTT.

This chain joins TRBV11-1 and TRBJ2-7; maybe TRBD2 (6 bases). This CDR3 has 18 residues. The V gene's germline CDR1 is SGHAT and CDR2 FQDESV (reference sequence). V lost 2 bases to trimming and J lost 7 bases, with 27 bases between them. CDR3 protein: CASSLRSRQGGITGEQYF. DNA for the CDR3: TGTGCCAGCAGCTTAAGATCGCGGCAGGGAGGTATCACCGGGGAGCAGTACTTC.

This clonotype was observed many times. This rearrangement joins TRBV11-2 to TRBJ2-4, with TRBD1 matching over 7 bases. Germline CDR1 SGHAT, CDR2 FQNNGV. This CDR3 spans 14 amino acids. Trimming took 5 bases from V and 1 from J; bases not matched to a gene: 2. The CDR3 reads CASSATGAKNIQYF. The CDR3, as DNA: TGTGCCAGCAGCGCGACAGGGGCCAAAAACATTCAGTACTTC.

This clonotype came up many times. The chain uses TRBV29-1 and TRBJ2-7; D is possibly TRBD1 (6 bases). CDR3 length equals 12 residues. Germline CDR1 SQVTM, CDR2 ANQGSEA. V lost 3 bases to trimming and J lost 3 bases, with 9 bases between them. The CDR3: CSVETGNYEQYF. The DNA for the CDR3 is TGCAGCGTTGAGACAGGAAACTACGAGCAGTACTTC.

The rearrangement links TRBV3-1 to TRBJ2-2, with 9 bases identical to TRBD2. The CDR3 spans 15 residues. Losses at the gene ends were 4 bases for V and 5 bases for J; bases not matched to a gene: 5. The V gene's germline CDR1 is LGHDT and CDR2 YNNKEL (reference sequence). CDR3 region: CASSRRLAVTGELFF. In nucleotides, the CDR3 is TGTGCCAGCAGCCGGAGACTAGCGGTAACCGGGGAGCTGTTTTTT.

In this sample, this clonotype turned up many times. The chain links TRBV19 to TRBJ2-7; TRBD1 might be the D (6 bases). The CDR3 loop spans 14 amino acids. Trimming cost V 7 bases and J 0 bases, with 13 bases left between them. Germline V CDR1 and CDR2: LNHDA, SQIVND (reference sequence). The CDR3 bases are TGTGCCAGTACCCAAAGACAGGACTCCTACGAGCAGTACTTC. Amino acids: CASTQRQDSYEQYF.

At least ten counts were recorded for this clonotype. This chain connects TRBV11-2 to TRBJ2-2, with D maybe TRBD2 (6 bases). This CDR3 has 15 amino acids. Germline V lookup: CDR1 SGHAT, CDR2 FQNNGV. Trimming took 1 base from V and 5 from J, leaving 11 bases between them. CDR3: CASSLVGGMTGELFF. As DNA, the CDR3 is TGTGCCAGCAGCTTAGTCGGGGGAATGACCGGGGAGCTGTTTTTT. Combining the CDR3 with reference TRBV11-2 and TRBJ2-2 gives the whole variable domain EAGVAQSPRYKIIEKRQSVAFWCNPISGHATLYWYQQILGQGPKLLIQFQNNGVVDDSQLPKDRFSAERLKGVDSTLKIQPAKLEDSAVYLCASSLVGGMTGELFFGEGSRLTVL.

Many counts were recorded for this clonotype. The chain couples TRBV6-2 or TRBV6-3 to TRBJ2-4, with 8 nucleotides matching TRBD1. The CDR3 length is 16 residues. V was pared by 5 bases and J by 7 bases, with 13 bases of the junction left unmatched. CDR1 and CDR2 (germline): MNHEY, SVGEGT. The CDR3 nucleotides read TGTGCCAGCAGTGCCCCCTGGGGGGACAGGAGCAACATTCAGTACTTC. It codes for CASSAPWGDRSNIQYF.

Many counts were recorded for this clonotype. This chain's CDR3 is CASRLLGLGYGYTF. The CDR3 DNA sequence: TGTGCCAGCAGGCTATTGGGCTTAGGCTATGGCTACACCTTC. The J gene is TRBJ1-2, the V gene TRBV28; D gene uncertain. Germline assignment: CDR1 MDHEN and CDR2 SYDVKM. V lost 6 bases and J lost 4, with 15 bases in between. The CDR3 spans 14 residues.

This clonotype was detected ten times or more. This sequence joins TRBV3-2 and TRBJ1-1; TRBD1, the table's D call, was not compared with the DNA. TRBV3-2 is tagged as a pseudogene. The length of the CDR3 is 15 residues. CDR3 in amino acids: CASSPGRDRGTEAFF. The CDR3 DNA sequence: TGTGCCAGCAGCCCCGGCCGGGACAGGGGAACTGAAGCTTTCTTT.

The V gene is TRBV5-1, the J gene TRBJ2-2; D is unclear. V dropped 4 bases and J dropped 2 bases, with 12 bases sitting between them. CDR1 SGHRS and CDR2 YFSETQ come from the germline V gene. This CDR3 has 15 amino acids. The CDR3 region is CASSGNQVNTGELFF. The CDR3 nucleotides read TGCGCCAGCAGCGGCAACCAGGTTAACACCGGGGAGCTGTTTTTT.

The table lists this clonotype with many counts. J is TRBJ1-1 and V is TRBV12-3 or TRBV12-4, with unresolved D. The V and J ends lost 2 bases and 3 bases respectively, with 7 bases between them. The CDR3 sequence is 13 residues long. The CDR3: CASSLYSDTEAFF. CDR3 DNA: TGTGCCAGCAGTTTATATAGTGACACTGAAGCTTTCTTT.

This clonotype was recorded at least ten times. The CDR3: CASSYASGFGTEAFF. CDR3 in DNA: TGTGCCAGCAGTTACGCATCAGGGTTCGGAACTGAAGCTTTCTTT. The chain uses TRBV12-3 or TRBV12-4 and TRBJ1-1, with a tentative D call TRBD1 (5 bases). V gave up 4 bases and J gave up 5 bases, with 17 bases separating them. The CDR3 loop spans 15 amino acids.

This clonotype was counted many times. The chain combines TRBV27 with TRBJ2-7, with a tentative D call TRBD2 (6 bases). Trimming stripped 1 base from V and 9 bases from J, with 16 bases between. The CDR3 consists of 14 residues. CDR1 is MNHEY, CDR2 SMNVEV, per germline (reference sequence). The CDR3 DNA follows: TGTGCCAGCAGTTTATTCTGGACCACGGGGGTGCAGTACTTC. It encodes CASSLFWTTGVQYF.